This is a list of T cell receptor beta chains from one sample in a study of blood T cell repertoires in COVID-19. Sequenced by immunoSEQ multiplex PCR; TCRdb stores in-frame clones only, minus some. Counted here are 250,000 to 300,000 clones, over 65% occurring once; the ten biggest clones make up around 3.2%. The source material was peripheral blood. The origin of the receptors is a woman older than 75 with acute or convalescent COVID-19. The CDR3 runs from the conserved cysteine through the conserved F or W. A D gene is named only where the DNA matches it firmly. The size entry is marked missing in some rows and otherwise reads once, few, many or a size class.

d_gene,j_gene,abundance,v_gene,len,CDR3aa,CDR3nt
-,TRBJ2-1,-,TRBV11-2,17,CASSLDLGGLSYNEQFF,TGTGCCAGCAGCTTAGATCTGGGGGGACTCTCCTACAATGAGCAGTTCTTC
-,TRBJ1-1,-,TRBV29-1,12,CSVAEAGRNVFF,TGCAGCGTGGCCGAGGCAGGGCGGAATGTTTTCTTT
-,TRBJ2-6,-,TRBV6-2/TRBV6-3,19,CASSLETAQGISGANVLTF,TGTGCCAGCAGTCTCGAGACAGCGCAAGGCATTTCTGGGGCCAACGTCCTGACTTTC
TRBD2,TRBJ2-5,-,TRBV24-1,17,CATSDSGLAGGQETQYF,TGTGCCACCAGTGACTCCGGACTAGCGGGGGGCCAAGAGACCCAGTACTTC
TRBD1,TRBJ1-6,-,TRBV2,15,CASLKQGAIYSPLHF,TGTGCCAGCCTCAAACAGGGGGCGATCTATTCACCCCTCCACTTT
-,TRBJ2-1,-,TRBV6-5,12,CASDSSYNEQFF,TGTGCCAGCGATAGCTCCTACAATGAGCAGTTCTTC
-,TRBJ2-5,few,TRBV7-9,15,CASSLVGALQETQYF,TGTGCCAGCAGCTTAGTAGGGGCCCTCCAAGAGACCCAGTACTTC
TRBD2,TRBJ2-7,-,TRBV6-6,15,CASSYSAGGLYEQYF,TGTGCCAGCAGTTACTCTGCGGGAGGCCTCTACGAGCAGTACTTC
-,TRBJ2-7,-,TRBV5-1,13,CASSLGQVHEQYF,TGCGCCAGCAGCTTGGGACAGGTCCACGAGCAGTACTTC
-,TRBJ1-1,-,TRBV6-5,13,CASTLTLNTEAFF,TGTGCCAGCACCCTGACACTGAACACTGAAGCTTTCTTT
TRBD1,TRBJ2-7,few,TRBV3-1/TRBV3-2,14,CASSHGQGSNEQYF,TGTGCCAGCAGCCACGGACAGGGGTCCAACGAGCAGTACTTC
TRBD1,TRBJ1-1,few,TRBV9,13,CASSLGTATEAFF,TGTGCCAGCAGCCTGGGGACAGCCACTGAAGCTTTCTTT
-,TRBJ2-1,-,TRBV5-1,16,CASSDRNSRLDNEQFF,TGCGCCAGCAGCGACAGAAACTCCCGGCTCGACAATGAGCAGTTCTTC
-,TRBJ1-5,-,TRBV21-1,16,CASTAGQGKEHQPQHF,TGTGCCAGCACCGCGGGACAGGGCAAGGAACATCAGCCCCAGCATTTT
TRBD1,TRBJ1-1,few,TRBV18,13,CASSPDRFTEAFF,TGTGCCAGCTCACCGGACAGGTTCACTGAAGCTTTCTTT
TRBD2,TRBJ2-1,-,TRBV9,17,CASSVAGVGVAGVEQFF,TGTGCCAGCAGCGTAGCGGGAGTTGGGGTAGCGGGAGTCGAGCAGTTCTTC